Here is one T cell receptor beta chain with its context. Its specificity is not known. This CDR3 spans 15 amino acids. CDR1 is SGHRS, CDR2 YFSETQ, per germline. V was pared by 4 bases and J by 4 bases, with 7 bases of the junction left unmatched. Sequencing was performed with immunoSEQ multiplex PCR; in TCRdb, only in-frame clones are kept and a portion is missing. The sample lists a few million clones, around 94% occurring once. These data belong to a study of shared clonotypes between healthy human individuals. Findings of the study overall: For naive CD4 cells, roughly 5% of clonotypes were shared across a few donors.

This rearrangement joins TRBV5-1 to TRBJ1-2; 10 bases agree with TRBD1. The sequencing sample was made of naive CD4+ T cells sorted from blood. As to subset: CD45RA+ positively selected. The receptor's source is a man between 18 and 35 years old in good health. The CDR3 protein is CASSGGQGKGYGYTF. CDR3 DNA: TGCGCCAGCAGCGGGGGACAGGGGAAAGGCTATGGCTACACCTTC. The full variable domain, rest sourced from reference TRBV5-1 and TRBJ1-2, is KAGVTQTPRYLIKTRGQQVTLSCSPISGHRSVSWYQQTPGQGLQFLFEYFSETQRNKGNFPGRFSGRQFSNSRSEMNVSTLELGDSALYLCASSGGQGKGYGYTFGSGTRLTVV.